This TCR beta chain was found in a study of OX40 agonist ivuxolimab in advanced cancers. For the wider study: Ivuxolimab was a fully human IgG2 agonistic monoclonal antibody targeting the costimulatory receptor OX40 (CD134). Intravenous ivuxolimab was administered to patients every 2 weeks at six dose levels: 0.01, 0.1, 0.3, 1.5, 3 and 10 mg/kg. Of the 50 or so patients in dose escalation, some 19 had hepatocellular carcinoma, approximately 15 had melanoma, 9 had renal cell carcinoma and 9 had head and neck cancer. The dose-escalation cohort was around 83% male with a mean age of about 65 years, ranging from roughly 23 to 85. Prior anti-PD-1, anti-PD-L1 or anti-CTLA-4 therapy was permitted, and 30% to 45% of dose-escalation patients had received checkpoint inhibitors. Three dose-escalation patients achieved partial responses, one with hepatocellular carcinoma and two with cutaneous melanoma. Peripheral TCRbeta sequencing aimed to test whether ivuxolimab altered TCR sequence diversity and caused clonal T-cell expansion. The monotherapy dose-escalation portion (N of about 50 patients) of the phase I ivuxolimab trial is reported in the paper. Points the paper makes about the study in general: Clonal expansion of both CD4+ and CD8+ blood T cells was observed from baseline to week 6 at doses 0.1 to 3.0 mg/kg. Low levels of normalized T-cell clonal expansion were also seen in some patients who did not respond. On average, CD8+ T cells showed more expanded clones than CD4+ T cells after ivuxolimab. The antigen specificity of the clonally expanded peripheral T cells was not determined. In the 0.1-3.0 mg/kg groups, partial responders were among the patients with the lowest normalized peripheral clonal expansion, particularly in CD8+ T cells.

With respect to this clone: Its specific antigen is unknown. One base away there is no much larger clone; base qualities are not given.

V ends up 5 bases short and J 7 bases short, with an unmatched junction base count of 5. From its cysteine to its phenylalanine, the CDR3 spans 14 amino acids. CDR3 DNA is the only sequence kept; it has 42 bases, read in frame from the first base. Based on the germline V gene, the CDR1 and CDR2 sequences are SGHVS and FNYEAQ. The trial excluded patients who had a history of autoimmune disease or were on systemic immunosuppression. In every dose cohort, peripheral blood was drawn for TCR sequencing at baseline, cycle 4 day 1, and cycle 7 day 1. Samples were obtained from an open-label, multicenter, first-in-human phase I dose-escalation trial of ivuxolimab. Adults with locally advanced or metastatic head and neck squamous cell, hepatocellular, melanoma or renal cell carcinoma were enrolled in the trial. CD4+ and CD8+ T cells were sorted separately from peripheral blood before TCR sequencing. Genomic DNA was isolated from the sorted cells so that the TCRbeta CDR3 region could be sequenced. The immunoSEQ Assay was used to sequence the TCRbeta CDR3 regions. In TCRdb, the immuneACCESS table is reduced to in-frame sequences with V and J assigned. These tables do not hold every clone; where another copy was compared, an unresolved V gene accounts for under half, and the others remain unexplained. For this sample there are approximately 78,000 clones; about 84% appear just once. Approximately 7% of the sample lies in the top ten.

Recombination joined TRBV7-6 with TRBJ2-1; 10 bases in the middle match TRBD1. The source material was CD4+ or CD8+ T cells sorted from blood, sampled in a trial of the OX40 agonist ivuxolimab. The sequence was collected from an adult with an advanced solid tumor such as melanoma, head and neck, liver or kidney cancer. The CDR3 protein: CASSRDRGPNEQFF. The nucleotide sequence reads TGTGCCAGCAGCCGGGACAGGGGACCTAATGAGCAGTTCTTC.